This T cell receptor beta chain was observed in a study of blood T cell repertoires in COVID-19. This CDR3 is built from 15 residues. The ends lost 3 bases at V and 0 bases at J; junction bases unmatched: 2. Germline assignment: CDR1 LNHDA and CDR2 SQIVND (reference sequence). Assay: immunoSEQ multiplex PCR; the TCRdb copy retains only in-frame clones and omits some. Of more than 250,000 clones listed, 75% to 90% are singletons. This TCR came from a man between 60 and 75 years old who had recovered from COVID-19. The J gene is TRBJ1-3, the V gene TRBV19; TRBD1 matches 7 bases. The sample consisted of peripheral blood. CDR3 sequence (DNA): TGTGCCAGTAGTATGGGACAGATCTCTGGAAACACCATATATTTT. It is translated as CASSMGQISGNTIYF.